The 20 T cell receptor beta chains below come from one sample, sequenced in a study of blood T cell repertoires in COVID-19. TCRdb's copy holds only in-frame clones and misses some; the assay was immunoSEQ multiplex PCR. Among 200,000 to 250,000 clones listed, roughly 83% were seen once. Material: peripheral blood. The receptor source for this set is an elderly woman with COVID-19, enrolled during active disease.

This clone turned up a few times. The chain joins TRBV5-1 to TRBJ2-7, with D possibly TRBD2 on 6 matching bases. The germline gives CDR1 SGHRS, CDR2 YFSETQ. The V end lost 0 bases, the J end lost 0 bases, and 13 bases lay between the germline ends. The CDR3 extends over 16 amino acids. CDR3 bases: TGCGCCAGCAGCTTGGAGTGGGACTTTAGCTCCTACGAGCAGTACGTC. Amino acid sequence: CASSLEWDFSSYEQYV.

A few counts support this clone. This chain uses TRBV5-6 with TRBJ1-2; no reliable D call. V was pared by 1 base and J by 5 bases, with 18 bases between. This CDR3 has 16 residues. The germline gives CDR1 SGHDT, CDR2 YYEEEE. This chain's CDR3 is CASSLLDPDAGYGYTF. CDR3 nucleotide sequence: TGTGCCAGCAGCTTGCTGGACCCTGATGCGGGATATGGCTACACCTTC. Looking up the rest from reference TRBV5-6 and TRBJ1-2 gives the full variable domain: DAGVTQSPTHLIKTRGQQVTLRCSPKSGHDTVSWYQQALGQGPQFIFQYYEEEERQRGNFPDRFSGHQFPNYSSELNVNALLLGDSALYLCASSLLDPDAGYGYTFGSGTRLTVV.

The chain couples TRBV19 to TRBJ1-1, with D perhaps TRBD1 (5 bases). The CDR3 runs 14 residues. The germline V gene encodes CDR1 LNHDA and CDR2 SQIVND (reference sequence). V was pared by 4 bases and J by 5 bases, with 14 bases between. CDR3 sequence: CASSTGLGGTEAFF. In DNA, the CDR3 is TGTGCCAGTAGTACCGGACTGGGGGGAACTGAAGCTTTCTTT.

The chain recombines TRBV18 with TRBJ1-2; 7 bases are a match to TRBD1. Germline V gives CDR1 KGHSH, CDR2 LQKENI. J gave up 7 bases and V 1 base, and 6 bases lay outside the gene matches. The CDR3 covers 14 residues. In nucleotides, the CDR3 is TGTGCCAGCTCACCACAAACACAGGGGACTGGCTACACCTTC. Translating it yields CASSPQTQGTGYTF.

Details on this clone: Other DNA sequences within the sample encode an identical CDR3. The chain couples TRBV12-3 or TRBV12-4 to TRBJ1-2; 8 bases line up with TRBD1. Unmatched junction bases numbered 0, after V lost 1 base and J lost 5 bases. CDR3 length equals 13 residues. CDR3 DNA sequence: TGTGCCAGCAGTTTAGGGACAGGGTATGGCTACACCTTC. Translation gives CASSLGTGYGYTF.

V usage is TRBV7-2 and J usage is TRBJ1-1; no clear D. The V end was cut by 1 base, the J end by 0 bases, with 6 bases between. The CDR3 contains 14 residues. From germline, CDR1 is SGHTA and CDR2 FQGNSA. This CDR3 reads CASSLGSLNTEAFF. The CDR3 DNA sequence: TGTGCCAGCAGCTTAGGGAGCTTGAACACTGAAGCTTTCTTT.

This sequence joins TRBV30 and TRBJ2-7, with 7 bases identical to TRBD1. The CDR3 contains 14 residues. Germline V lookup: CDR1 GTSNPN, CDR2 SVGIG (reference sequence). V dropped 1 base and J dropped 4; count of bases not matched to a gene: 7. The CDR3 sequence is CAWSGGRGSYEQYF. CDR3 coding DNA: TGTGCCTGGAGTGGAGGCAGGGGGTCTTACGAGCAGTACTTC.

J is TRBJ1-6 and V is TRBV30, with D perhaps matching TRBD1 (5 bases). V lost 0 bases, J lost 8 bases, and 20 bases lay in between. The CDR3 consists of 17 residues. CDR1 and CDR2 from the germline V gene are GTSNPN and SVGIG (reference sequence). CDR3 residues: CAWSVRFGVLGHSPLHF. The DNA of the CDR3 is TGTGCCTGGAGTGTACGATTCGGCGTTTTGGGGCATTCACCCCTCCACTTT.

This chain joins TRBV7-6 and TRBJ1-2; weak D call: TRBD1 (5 bases). The CDR3 contains 13 residues. Germline values: CDR1 SGHVS, CDR2 FNYEAQ. V was shortened by 5 bases and J by 2 bases, with 9 bases between the two germline ends. The CDR3: CASSETENYGYTF. Here the CDR3 DNA reads TGTGCCAGCAGCGAGACAGAGAACTATGGCTACACCTTC.

This clone came up a few times. The rearrangement uses TRBV19 and TRBJ1-6; D not resolved. The CDR3 is 15 amino acids. Trimming left V 6 bases short and J 7 bases short, with 16 bases between. CDR1 is LNHDA and CDR2 is SQIVND in the germline V gene (reference sequence). DNA of the CDR3: TGTGCCAGTAGAACTGCAACCGGGGTAAATTCACCCCTCCACTTT. Its translation is CASRTATGVNSPLHF.

This rearrangement joins TRBV4-1 to TRBJ1-2, with 7 bases fitting TRBD1. Germline V gives CDR1 MGHRA, CDR2 YSYEKL. V lost 0 bases and J lost 4; bases outside the gene matches: 2. CDR3 length: 14 residues. CDR3 in DNA: TGCGCCAGCAGCCAAGATCCAGGGGGCTATGGCTACACCTTC. This translates into CASSQDPGGYGYTF.

This clone came up a few times. V gene TRBV3-1 (or the pseudogene TRBV3-2) combines with J gene TRBJ2-2; 10 bases are a match to TRBD2. With 4 bases clipped from V and 5 bases from J, the junction kept 4 bases outside the gene matches. This CDR3 contains 15 residues. CDR1 and CDR2 from the germline V gene are LGHDT and YNNKEL (reference sequence). CDR3 residues: CASSRGGLATGELFF. CDR3 nucleotide sequence: TGTGCCAGCAGCCGGGGGGGACTAGCGACCGGGGAGCTGTTTTTT.

The chain is built from TRBV18 and TRBJ1-1; no reliable D call. Between the trimmed V and J ends, which lost 0 bases and 7 bases, there was a span of 9 bases. The V gene's germline CDR1 is KGHSH and CDR2 LQKENI. The CDR3 extends over 13 amino acids. The CDR3 spells CASSPPSRLEAFF. CDR3 DNA sequence: TGTGCCAGCTCACCACCAAGCAGGCTTGAAGCTTTCTTT.

This clone has a single count. V is TRBV6-5 and J is TRBJ1-2, with D possibly matching TRBD1 (6 bases). The CDR3 runs 14 residues. V was trimmed by 5 bases and J by 4 bases, leaving 14 bases between them. Germline V gives CDR1 MNHEY, CDR2 SVGAGI. The CDR3 nucleotides are TGTGCCAGCAGTAGGGGGACGGAAGGCTATGGCTACACCTTC. This codes for CASSRGTEGYGYTF.

The sample holds one count of this clone. The chain couples TRBV28 to TRBJ2-7, with D unclear. The V end lost 5 bases, the J end lost 2 bases, and 7 bases lay between the germline ends. CDR1 is MDHEN and CDR2 is SYDVKM in the germline V gene. The CDR3 is 12 amino acids. This chain's CDR3 is CASSKQPYEQYV. The CDR3 DNA reads TGTGCCAGCAGTAAACAACCCTACGAGCAGTACGTC.

As DNA, the CDR3 is TGTGCCAGCAGCCCATTTCCGCAGGGGGCATCAGGGGAGCTGTTTTTT. This gives the protein CASSPFPQGASGELFF. The chain has TRBV7-7 and TRBJ2-2; the match to TRBD1 covers 8 bases. The CDR3 length is 16 residues. Germline CDR1 SSHAT, CDR2 FNYEAQ (reference sequence). J gave up 8 bases and V 5 bases, and 13 bases lay outside the gene matches.

The gene calls are TRBV21-1 and TRBJ2-7; the D call in the table, TRBD2, was not verified against the DNA. TRBV21-1 is a listed pseudogene. The CDR3 is 19 amino acids. The CDR3: CASSRSGSQELPNSYEQYV. CDR3 DNA: TGTGCCAGCAGCAGATCCGGGTCCCAAGAGCTGCCGAACTCCTACGAGCAGTACGTC.

Worth noting for this clone: The sample holds other DNA sequences that translate to the same CDR3. The rearrangement links TRBV6-5 to TRBJ1-2, with D tentatively TRBD1 (5 bases). Trimming cost V 2 bases and J 5 bases, with 12 bases left between them. This CDR3 contains 14 residues. Germline CDR1 MNHEY, CDR2 SVGAGI. CDR3 sequence reads: CASSYGRGYYGYTF. CDR3 nucleotide sequence: TGTGCCAGCAGTTACGGGAGGGGTTATTATGGCTACACCTTC.

The chain employs TRBV10-2 and TRBJ1-1; D gene unclear. The V end was cut by 6 bases, the J end by 0 bases, with 14 bases between. This CDR3 contains 15 residues. Looked up from germline, CDR1 is WSHSY and CDR2 is SAAADI. The CDR3 DNA sequence: TGCGCCAGCAGCCCGGACGGAGCGGTGAACACTGAAGCTTTCTTT. This translates into CASSPDGAVNTEAFF.

The J gene is TRBJ2-3, the V gene TRBV5-1; 7 nucleotides align to TRBD2. V shed 4 bases and J 0 bases; nucleotides not matched to a gene: 5. The CDR3 spans 15 residues. In germline, CDR1 is SGHRS, CDR2 YFSETQ. In DNA form, the CDR3 reads TGCGCCAGCAGCCGGCAGGGACTAAGCACAGATACGCAGTATTTT. Protein sequence: CASSRQGLSTDTQYF. Full variable domain (remainder filled in from reference TRBV5-1 and TRBJ2-3): KAGVTQTPRYLIKTRGQQVTLSCSPISGHRSVSWYQQTPGQGLQFLFEYFSETQRNKGNFPGRFSGRQFSNSRSEMNVSTLELGDSALYLCASSRQGLSTDTQYFGPGTRLTVL.